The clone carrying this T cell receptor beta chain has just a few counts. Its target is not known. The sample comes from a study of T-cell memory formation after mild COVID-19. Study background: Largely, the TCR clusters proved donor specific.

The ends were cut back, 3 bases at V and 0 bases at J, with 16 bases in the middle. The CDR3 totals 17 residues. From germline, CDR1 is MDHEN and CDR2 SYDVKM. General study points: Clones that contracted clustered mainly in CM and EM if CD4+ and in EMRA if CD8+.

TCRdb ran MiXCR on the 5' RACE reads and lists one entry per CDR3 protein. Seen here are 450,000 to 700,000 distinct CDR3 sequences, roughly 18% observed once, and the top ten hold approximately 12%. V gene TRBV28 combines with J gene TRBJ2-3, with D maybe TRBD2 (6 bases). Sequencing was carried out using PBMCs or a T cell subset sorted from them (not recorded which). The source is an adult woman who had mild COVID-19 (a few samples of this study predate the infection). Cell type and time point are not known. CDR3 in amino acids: CASSFLWSGESTDTQYF. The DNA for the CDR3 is TGTGCCAGCAGTTTTCTCTGGTCGGGGGAGAGCACAGATACGCAGTATTTT.